This T cell receptor (beta chain) derives from a study of cytomegalovirus exposure and HLA in healthy donors. About the study: A prior analysis found about 110 million unique TCR beta sequences from 170 million or so T cells. Study-wide results and caveats: In vitro testing confirmed a few CMV-associated chains as specific for CMV antigens. As immune exposure information, only CMV serostatus was available.

The PCR used 60 Vbeta and 13 Jbeta primers. The method was immunoSEQ multiplex PCR; TCRdb's version includes in-frame clones alone and lacks a portion of them. Of around 72,000 clones detected, approximately 70% appear once; the ten largest clones hold about a fifth. The germline V gene has CDR1 SGDLS and CDR2 YYNGEE. This CDR3 contains 14 residues. Germline trimming cut 3 bases from V and 6 bases from J; bases unmatched to any gene: 7. The table lists this clone with a few counts. Its cognate antigen is unknown. The chain links TRBV9 to TRBJ2-3; 7 bases line up with TRBD2. The sequenced sample consisted of PBMCs. This sequence was found in a middle-aged man in good health and CMV-seropositive. The CDR3 DNA follows: TGTGCCAGCAGCGATGGGACTACGTGGGATACGCAGTATTTT. Its protein product is CASSDGTTWDTQYF.